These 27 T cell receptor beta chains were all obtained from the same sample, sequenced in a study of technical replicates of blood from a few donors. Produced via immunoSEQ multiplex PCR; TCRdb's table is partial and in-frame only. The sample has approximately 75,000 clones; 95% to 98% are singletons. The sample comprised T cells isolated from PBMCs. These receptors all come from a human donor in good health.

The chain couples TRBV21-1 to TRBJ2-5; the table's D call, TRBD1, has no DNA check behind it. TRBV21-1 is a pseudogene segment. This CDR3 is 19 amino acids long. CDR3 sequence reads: CASSNSLRWVRQLIGTQYF. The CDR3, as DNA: TGTGCCAGCAGCAATTCGTTGAGATGGGTTAGACAGTTAATCGGGACCCAGTACTTC.

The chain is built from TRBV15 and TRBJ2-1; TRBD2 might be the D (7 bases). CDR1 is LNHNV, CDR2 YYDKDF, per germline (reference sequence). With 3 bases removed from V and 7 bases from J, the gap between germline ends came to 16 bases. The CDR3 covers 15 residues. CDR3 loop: CATSRGEGVTNEQFF. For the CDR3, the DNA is TGTGCCACCAGCAGGGGGGAGGGGGTGACAAATGAGCAGTTCTTC.

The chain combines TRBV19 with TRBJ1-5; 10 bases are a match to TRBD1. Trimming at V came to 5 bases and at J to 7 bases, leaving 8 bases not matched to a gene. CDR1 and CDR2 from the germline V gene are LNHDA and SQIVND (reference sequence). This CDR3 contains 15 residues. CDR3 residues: CASSWGTGDVQPQHF. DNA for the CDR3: TGTGCCAGTAGTTGGGGGACAGGGGATGTGCAGCCCCAGCATTTT.

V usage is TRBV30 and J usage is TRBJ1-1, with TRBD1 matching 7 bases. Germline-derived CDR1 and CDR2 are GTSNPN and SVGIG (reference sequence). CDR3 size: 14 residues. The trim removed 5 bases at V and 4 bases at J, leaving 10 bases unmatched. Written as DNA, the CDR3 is TGTGCCTGGGCCCGGACCACAGGGGTCACTGAAGCTTTCTTT. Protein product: CAWARTTGVTEAFF.

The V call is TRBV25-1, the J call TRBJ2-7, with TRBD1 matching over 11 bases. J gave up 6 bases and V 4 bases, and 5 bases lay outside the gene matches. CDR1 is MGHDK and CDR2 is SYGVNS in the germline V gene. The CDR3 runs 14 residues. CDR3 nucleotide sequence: TGTGCCAGCAGTGCTGCCGGGACAGGGGGCGAGCAGTACTTC. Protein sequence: CASSAAGTGGEQYF.

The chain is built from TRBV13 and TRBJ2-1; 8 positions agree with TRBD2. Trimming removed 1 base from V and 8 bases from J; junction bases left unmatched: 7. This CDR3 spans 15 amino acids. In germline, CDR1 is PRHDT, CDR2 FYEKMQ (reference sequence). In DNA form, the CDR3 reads TGTGCCAGCAGCTTAGCATTAGCGGGGTGGGATGAGCAGTTCTTC. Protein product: CASSLALAGWDEQFF. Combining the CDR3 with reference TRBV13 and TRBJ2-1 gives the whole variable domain AAGVIQSPRHLIKEKRETATLKCYPIPRHDTVYWYQQGPGQDPQFLISFYEKMQSDKGSIPDRFSAQQFSDYHSELNMSSLELGDSALYFCASSLALAGWDEQFFGPGTRLTVL.

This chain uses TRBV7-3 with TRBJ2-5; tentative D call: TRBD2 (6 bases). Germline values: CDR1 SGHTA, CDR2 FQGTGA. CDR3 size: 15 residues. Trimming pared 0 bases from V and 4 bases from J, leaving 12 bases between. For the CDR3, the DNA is TGTGCCAGCAGCTTAACTAGCGGAGCGTTAGAGACCCAGTACTTC. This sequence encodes CASSLTSGALETQYF.

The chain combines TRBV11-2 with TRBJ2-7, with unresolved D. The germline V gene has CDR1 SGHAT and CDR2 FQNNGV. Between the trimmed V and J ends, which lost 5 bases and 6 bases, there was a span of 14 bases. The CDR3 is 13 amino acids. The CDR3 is CASSIGIQPEQYF. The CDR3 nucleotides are TGTGCCAGCAGCATAGGTATACAGCCCGAGCAGTACTTC.

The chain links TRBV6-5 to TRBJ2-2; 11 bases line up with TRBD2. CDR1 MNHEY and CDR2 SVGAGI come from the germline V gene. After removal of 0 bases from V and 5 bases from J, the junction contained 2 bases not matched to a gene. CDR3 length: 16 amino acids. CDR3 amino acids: CASSYSTSGMTGELFF. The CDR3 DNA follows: TGTGCCAGCAGTTACTCGACTAGCGGGATGACCGGGGAGCTGTTTTTT.

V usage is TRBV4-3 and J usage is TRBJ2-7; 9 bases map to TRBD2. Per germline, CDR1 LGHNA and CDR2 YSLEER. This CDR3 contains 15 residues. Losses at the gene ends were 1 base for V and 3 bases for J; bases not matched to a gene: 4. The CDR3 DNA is TGCGCCAGCAGCCAAGGTGGGCGGGAGGGCTACGAGCAGTACTTC. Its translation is CASSQGGREGYEQYF.

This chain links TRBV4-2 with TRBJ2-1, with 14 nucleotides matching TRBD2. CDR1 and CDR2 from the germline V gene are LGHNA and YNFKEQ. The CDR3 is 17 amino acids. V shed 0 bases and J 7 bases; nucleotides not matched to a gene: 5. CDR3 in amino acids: CASSQDLTSGRVNEQFF. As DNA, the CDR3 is TGTGCCAGCAGCCAAGACCTGACTAGCGGGAGGGTTAATGAGCAGTTCTTC.

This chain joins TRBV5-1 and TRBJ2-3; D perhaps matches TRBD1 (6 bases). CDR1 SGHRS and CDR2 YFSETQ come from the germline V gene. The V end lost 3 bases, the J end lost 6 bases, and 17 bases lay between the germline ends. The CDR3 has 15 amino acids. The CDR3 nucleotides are TGCGCCAGCAGCTACAGGGCCAGGGATAGGGATACGCAGTATTTT. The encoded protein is CASSYRARDRDTQYF.

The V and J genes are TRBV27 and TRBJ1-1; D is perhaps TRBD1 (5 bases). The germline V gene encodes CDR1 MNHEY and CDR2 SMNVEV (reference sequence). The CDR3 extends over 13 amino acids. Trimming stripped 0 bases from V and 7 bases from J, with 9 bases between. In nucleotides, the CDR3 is TGTGCCAGCAGTTTATCGGGGGGATATGAAGCTTTCTTT. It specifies CASSLSGGYEAFF.

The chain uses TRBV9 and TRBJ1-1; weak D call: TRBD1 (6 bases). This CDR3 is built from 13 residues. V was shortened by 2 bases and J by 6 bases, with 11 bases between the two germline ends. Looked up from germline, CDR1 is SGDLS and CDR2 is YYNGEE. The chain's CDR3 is CASSVQTGSEAFF. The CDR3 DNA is TGTGCCAGCAGCGTTCAAACAGGGTCTGAAGCTTTCTTT.

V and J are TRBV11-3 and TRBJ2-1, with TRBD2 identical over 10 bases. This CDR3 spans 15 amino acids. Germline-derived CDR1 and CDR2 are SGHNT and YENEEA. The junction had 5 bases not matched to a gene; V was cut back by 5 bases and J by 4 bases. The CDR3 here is CASSHIAGGYNEQFF. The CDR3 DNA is TGTGCCAGCAGCCACATAGCGGGAGGTTACAATGAGCAGTTCTTC.

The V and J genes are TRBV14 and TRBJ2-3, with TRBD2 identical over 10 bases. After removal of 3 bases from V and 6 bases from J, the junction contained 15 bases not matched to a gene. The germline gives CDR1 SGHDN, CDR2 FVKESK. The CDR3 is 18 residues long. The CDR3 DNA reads TGTGCCAGCAGCCAGTCCTTCGGACTAGCGGAAGATATTGATACGCAGTATTTT. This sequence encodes CASSQSFGLAEDIDTQYF. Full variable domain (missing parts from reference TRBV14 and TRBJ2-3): EAGVTQFPSHSVIEKGQTVTLRCDPISGHDNLYWYRRVMGKEIKFLLHFVKESKQDESGMPNNRFLAERTGGTYSTLKVQPAELEDSGVYFCASSQSFGLAEDIDTQYFGPGTRLTVL.

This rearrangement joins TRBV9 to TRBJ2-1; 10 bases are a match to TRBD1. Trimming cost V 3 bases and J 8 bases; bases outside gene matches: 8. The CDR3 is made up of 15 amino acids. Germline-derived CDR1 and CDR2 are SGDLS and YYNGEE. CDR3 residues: CASSARDRGLYEQFF. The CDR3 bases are TGTGCCAGCAGCGCCCGGGACAGGGGACTCTATGAGCAGTTCTTC. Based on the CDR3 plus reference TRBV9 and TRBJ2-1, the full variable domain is DSGVTQTPKHLITATGQRVTLRCSPRSGDLSVYWYQQSLDQGLQFLIQYYNGEERAKGNILERFSAQQFPDLHSELNLSSLELGDSALYFCASSARDRGLYEQFFGPGTRLTVL.

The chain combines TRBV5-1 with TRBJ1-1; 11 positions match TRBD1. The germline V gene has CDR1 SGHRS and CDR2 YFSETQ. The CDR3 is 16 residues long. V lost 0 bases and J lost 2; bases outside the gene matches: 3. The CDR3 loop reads CASSLGTGGVNTEAFF. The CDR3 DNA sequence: TGCGCCAGCAGCTTGGGGACAGGGGGCGTAAACACTGAAGCTTTCTTT. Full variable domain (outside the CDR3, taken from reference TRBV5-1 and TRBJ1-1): KAGVTQTPRYLIKTRGQQVTLSCSPISGHRSVSWYQQTPGQGLQFLFEYFSETQRNKGNFPGRFSGRQFSNSRSEMNVSTLELGDSALYLCASSLGTGGVNTEAFFGQGTRLTVV.

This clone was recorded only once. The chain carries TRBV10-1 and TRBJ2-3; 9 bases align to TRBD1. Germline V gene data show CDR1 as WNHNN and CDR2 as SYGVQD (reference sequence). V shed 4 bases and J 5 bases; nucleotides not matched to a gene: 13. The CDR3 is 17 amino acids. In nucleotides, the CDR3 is TGCGCCAGCAGTGTGGACAGGGGTATTGTTATAGGAGATACGCAGTATTTT. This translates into CASSVDRGIVIGDTQYF.

Here the CDR3 reads CASTQKGAFYQPQHF. CDR3 in DNA: TGTGCCAGTACCCAAAAAGGAGCGTTCTATCAGCCCCAGCATTTT. The gene calls are TRBV19 and TRBJ1-5; D is undetermined. Looked up from germline, CDR1 is LNHDA and CDR2 is SQIVND (reference sequence). The V gene lost 7 bases and the J gene lost 5 bases, with 18 bases spanning the gap. This CDR3 region has 15 residues.

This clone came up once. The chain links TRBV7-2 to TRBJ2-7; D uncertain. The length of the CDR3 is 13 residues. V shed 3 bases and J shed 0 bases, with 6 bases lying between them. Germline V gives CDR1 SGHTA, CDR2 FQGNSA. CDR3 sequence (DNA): TGTGCCAGCAGCTTCGGCGGCTCCTACGAGCAGTACTTC. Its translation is CASSFGGSYEQYF.

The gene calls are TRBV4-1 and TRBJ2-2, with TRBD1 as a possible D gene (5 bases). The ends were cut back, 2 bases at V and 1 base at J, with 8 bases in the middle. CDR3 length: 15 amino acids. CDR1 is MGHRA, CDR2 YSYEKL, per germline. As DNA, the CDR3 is TGCGCCAGCAGCCAACACGACAGGAACACCGGGGAGCTGTTTTTT. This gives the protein CASSQHDRNTGELFF.

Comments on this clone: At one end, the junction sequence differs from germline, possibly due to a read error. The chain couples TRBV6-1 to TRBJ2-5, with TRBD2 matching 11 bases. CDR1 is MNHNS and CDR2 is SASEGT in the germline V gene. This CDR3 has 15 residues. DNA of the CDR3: TGTGCCAGCGGTGAACTAGCGGGAGTCGGGGAGACCCAGTACTTC. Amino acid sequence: CASGELAGVGETQYF.

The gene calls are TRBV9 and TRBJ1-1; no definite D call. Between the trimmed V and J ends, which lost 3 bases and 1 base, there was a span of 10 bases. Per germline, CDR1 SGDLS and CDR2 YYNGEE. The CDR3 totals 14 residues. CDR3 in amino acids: CASSARLPNTEAFF. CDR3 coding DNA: TGTGCCAGCAGCGCCAGGCTACCGAACACTGAAGCTTTCTTT.

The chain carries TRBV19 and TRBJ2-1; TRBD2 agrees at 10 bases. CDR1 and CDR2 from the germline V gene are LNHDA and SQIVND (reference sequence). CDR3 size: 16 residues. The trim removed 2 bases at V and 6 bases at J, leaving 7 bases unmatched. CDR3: CASSISWTSGFNEQFF. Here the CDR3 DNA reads TGTGCCAGTAGTATATCTTGGACTAGCGGATTCAATGAGCAGTTCTTC.

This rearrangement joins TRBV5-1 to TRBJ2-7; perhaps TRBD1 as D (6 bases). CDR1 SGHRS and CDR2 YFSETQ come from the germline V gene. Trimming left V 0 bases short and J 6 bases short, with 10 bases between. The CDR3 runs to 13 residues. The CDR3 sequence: CASSLGTGSEQYF. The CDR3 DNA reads TGCGCCAGCAGCTTGGGTACAGGGAGCGAGCAGTACTTC.

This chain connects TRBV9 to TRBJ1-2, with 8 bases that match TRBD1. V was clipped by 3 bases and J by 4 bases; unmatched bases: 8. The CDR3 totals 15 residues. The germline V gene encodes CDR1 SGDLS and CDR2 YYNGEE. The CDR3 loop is CASSATDRAIYGYTF. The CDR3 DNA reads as TGTGCCAGCAGCGCTACGGACAGGGCGATCTATGGCTACACCTTC.